The 2 T cell receptor beta chains below all came from one sample that was sequenced in a study of cytomegalovirus exposure and HLA in healthy donors. The PCR employed 60 Vbeta primers together with 13 Jbeta primers. Measured with immunoSEQ multiplex PCR; TCRdb has only the in-frame clones, and not every one. The sample lists about 140,000 clones, approximately 78% occurring once. Material: PBMCs. These receptors all stem from a female donor in good health and CMV-seronegative.

This chain uses TRBV29-1 with TRBJ1-2; TRBD1 agrees at 7 bases. In germline, CDR1 is SQVTM, CDR2 ANQGSEA. The CDR3 runs to 11 residues. V shed 7 bases and J 6 bases; nucleotides not matched to a gene: 5. CDR3: CSDWTGNGYTF. In DNA, the CDR3 is TGCAGCGATTGGACAGGCAATGGCTACACCTTC.

A few counts support this clone. The rearrangement uses TRBV28 and TRBJ1-5, with 9 positions matching TRBD1. Germline V gene data show CDR1 as MDHEN and CDR2 as SYDVKM. The CDR3 is 15 residues long. V shed 6 bases and J 9 bases; nucleotides not matched to a gene: 12. The CDR3 bases are TGTGCCAGCAGCATAACAGGGGGCGCGGGGCCGCCCCAGCATTTT. The encoded protein is CASSITGGAGPPQHF.